One and the same sample provided the 32 T cell receptor beta chains below, sequenced in a study of CD8 T cells in ankylosing spondylitis. Study-level points and caveats: A motif in TCR beta, a set of eight highly homologous variants, appeared characteristic of ankylosing spondylitis blood.

These receptors lack a known antigen. Via MiXCR, TCRdb re-called the 5' RACE reads, giving one row per CDR3 protein. This sample carries about 840,000 distinct CDR3 sequences, about 10% of them seen once, and the ten largest clones take 0.51%. Sequencing used blood, either unsorted or a sorted T cell fraction (not recorded which). The source of these receptors is a male donor with ankylosing spondylitis.

The chain joins TRBV9 to TRBJ2-7; 7 positions agree with TRBD1. CDR1 is SGDLS and CDR2 is YYNGEE in the germline V gene. V dropped 0 bases and J dropped 9; count of bases not matched to a gene: 9. This CDR3 contains 14 residues. CDR3 in DNA: TGTGCCAGCAGCGTAGAAATACAGGCAGGGGGGCAGTACTTC. Translated: CASSVEIQAGGQYF.

This clonotype occurred a few times. V is TRBV18 and J is TRBJ2-5; weak D call: TRBD2 (5 bases). V gave up 1 base and J gave up 4 bases, with 13 bases separating them. Germline-derived CDR1 and CDR2 are KGHSH and LQKENI. There are 15 residues in the CDR3. CDR3 region: CASSPLAGRGETQYF. In DNA form, the CDR3 reads TGTGCCAGCTCACCACTGGCGGGTCGGGGAGAGACCCAGTACTTC.

The chain is built from TRBV20-1 and TRBJ2-5; the match to TRBD2 covers 9 bases. This CDR3 is built from 15 residues. Germline V gives CDR1 DFQATT, CDR2 SNEGSKA (reference sequence). Here the CDR3 reads CSAPGLAFLQETQYF. As DNA, the CDR3 is TGCAGCGCTCCGGGACTAGCCTTCCTGCAAGAGACCCAGTACTTC.

The table lists this clonotype with a few counts. V gene TRBV5-6 combines with J gene TRBJ1-2, with TRBD1 identical over 7 bases. The V gene end was trimmed by 0 bases and the J gene end by 8 bases; junction bases not matched to a gene: 10. CDR1 and CDR2 from the germline V gene are SGHDT and YYEEEE. The CDR3 is 15 amino acids. As DNA, the CDR3 is TGTGCCAGCAGCTTGGTACCCGGGACAGATCACGGCTACACCTTC. Protein sequence: CASSLVPGTDHGYTF. Drawing the rest from reference TRBV5-6 and TRBJ1-2, the complete variable domain is DAGVTQSPTHLIKTRGQQVTLRCSPKSGHDTVSWYQQALGQGPQFIFQYYEEEERQRGNFPDRFSGHQFPNYSSELNVNALLLGDSALYLCASSLVPGTDHGYTFGSGTRLTVV.

This clonotype has just a few counts. The chain couples TRBV10-3 to TRBJ2-7; D is ambiguous. The CDR3 extends over 15 amino acids. Germline assignment: CDR1 ENHRY and CDR2 SYGVKD. Trimming left V 4 bases short and J 0 bases short, with 13 bases between. The chain's CDR3 is CAISGPGLSSYEQYF. The CDR3 nucleotides are TGTGCCATCAGTGGTCCGGGTCTCAGCTCCTACGAGCAGTACTTC.

This clonotype has ten or more counts. The rearrangement joins TRBV2 to TRBJ2-2; D not resolved. This CDR3 spans 11 amino acids. In germline, CDR1 is SNHLY, CDR2 FYNNEI. Between the trimmed V and J ends, which lost 11 bases and 1 base, there was a span of 5 bases. CDR3 coding DNA: TGTGCCTCCAGGAACACCGGGGAGCTGTTTTTT. Protein product: CASRNTGELFF.

The chain is built from TRBV6-2 or TRBV6-3 and TRBJ2-2; maybe TRBD2 (5 bases). CDR1 is MNHEY and CDR2 is SVGEGT in the germline V gene. The length of the CDR3 is 13 residues. V shed 11 bases and J shed 6 bases, with 16 bases lying between them. The CDR3 DNA reads as TGTGCCGGACGTCGGGGAGCCGCCGGGGAGCTGTTTTTT. This encodes CAGRRGAAGELFF.

The rearrangement links TRBV7-3 to TRBJ2-3, with D possibly being TRBD2 (5 bases). V was shortened by 0 bases and J by 0 bases, with 10 bases between the two germline ends. In germline, CDR1 is SGHTA, CDR2 FQGTGA. The length of the CDR3 is 16 residues. The CDR3 loop reads CASSLTGSGSTDTQYF. The CDR3 coding sequence is TGTGCCAGCAGCTTAACGGGCAGCGGTAGCACAGATACGCAGTATTTT.

As for this clonotype: A much more abundant neighbour one base away suggests this may be a read error. The chain couples TRBV29-1 to TRBJ2-7, with TRBD2 identical over 9 bases. The germline V gene has CDR1 SQVTM and CDR2 ANQGSEA. This CDR3 has 12 amino acids. The CDR3 coding sequence is TGCAGCGTTCTGGGACTAGCCTACAAGCAGTACTTC. Translation gives CSVLGLAYKQYF.

This clonotype occurred once. V gene TRBV6-1 combines with J gene TRBJ2-1; D possibly uses TRBD1 or TRBD2 (5 bases each). Germline loops: CDR1 MNHNS, CDR2 SASEGT. The CDR3 runs to 11 residues. V dropped 7 bases and J dropped 15 bases, with 16 bases sitting between them. The CDR3 is CASMMGPRGFF. The CDR3 coding sequence is TGTGCCAGCATGATGGGACCCCGGGGGTTCTTC.

This clonotype was counted between two and nine times. The CDR3 sequence is CASRLGLAGTDNEQFF. The CDR3, as DNA: TGTGCCAGCAGACTCGGACTAGCGGGAACAGACAATGAGCAGTTCTTC. This chain links TRBV6-2 or TRBV6-3 with TRBJ2-1, with 12 nucleotides matching TRBD2. V trimming: 6 bases; J trimming: 5 bases; junction bases outside the gene matches: 8. The germline V gene encodes CDR1 MNHEY and CDR2 SVGEGT. CDR3 length: 16 amino acids.

This clonotype was seen a handful of times. Here the CDR3 reads CASSQDFGTPVGYTF. DNA of the CDR3: TGCGCCAGCAGCCAAGACTTCGGGACACCGGTCGGCTACACCTTC. The V call is TRBV4-3, the J call TRBJ1-2; a weak D match, TRBD1 (6 bases). Germline V gene lookup returns CDR1 LGHNA and CDR2 YSLEER. The CDR3 sequence is 15 residues long. V lost 0 bases, J lost 8 bases, and 16 bases lay in between.

This clonotype has only a few counts. V usage is TRBV18 and J usage is TRBJ2-7; D unclear. This CDR3 is 13 amino acids long. V was shortened by 0 bases and J by 4 bases, with 7 bases between the two germline ends. The V gene's germline CDR1 is KGHSH and CDR2 LQKENI. Here the CDR3 reads CASSPPTEYEQYF. CDR3 DNA: TGTGCCAGCTCACCACCCACAGAATACGAGCAGTACTTC.

The V gene is TRBV5-1, the J gene TRBJ1-1; 10 nucleotides line up with TRBD1. The CDR3 length is 14 residues. V dropped 4 bases and J dropped 4; count of bases not matched to a gene: 4. From germline, CDR1 is SGHRS and CDR2 YFSETQ. CDR3 in amino acids: CASSTGQGFTEAFF. DNA for the CDR3: TGCGCCAGCAGCACGGGACAGGGGTTCACTGAAGCTTTCTTT.

There are many counts of this clonotype. The chain has TRBV7-6 and TRBJ1-6; tentative D call: TRBD1 (6 bases). This CDR3 contains 14 residues. Germline CDR1 and CDR2: SGHVS and FNYEAQ. The V gene lost 11 bases and the J gene lost 7 bases, with 18 bases spanning the gap. The CDR3 reads CASRPGAGNSPLHF. As DNA, the CDR3 is TGTGCCTCTCGGCCAGGGGCCGGCAATTCACCCCTCCACTTT.

This clonotype occurred a few times. The chain has TRBV20-1 and TRBJ1-5, with D hard to call. V lost 5 bases and J 0 bases, leaving 11 bases between the germline ends. Germline V CDR1 and CDR2: DFQATT, SNEGSKA (reference sequence). The length of the CDR3 is 14 residues. The CDR3 coding sequence is TGCAGTGCTCCGACTCGTTATAGCAATCAGCCCCAGCATTTT. Translating it yields CSAPTRYSNQPQHF.

This chain uses TRBV6-1 with TRBJ2-1; possibly TRBD2 for D (5 bases). The CDR3 spans 17 residues. Germline V CDR1 and CDR2: MNHNS, SASEGT. V was clipped by 5 bases and J by 0 bases, with 17 bases between them. Here the CDR3 DNA reads TGTGCCAGCAGTCGCCTAGAGAAGCGGAGCTCCTACAATGAGCAGTTCTTC. Translation: CASSRLEKRSSYNEQFF.

This clonotype was recorded many times. This chain uses TRBV4-2 with TRBJ1-2; 8 bases match TRBD1. Germline V lookup: CDR1 LGHNA, CDR2 YNFKEQ. V lost 2 bases, J lost 2 bases, and 10 bases stayed unmatched. The CDR3 has 17 residues. CDR3 coding DNA: TGTGCCAGCAGCCAACCTCTCGGACAGGGCGCGAACTATGGCTACACCTTC. Its protein product is CASSQPLGQGANYGYTF.

This clonotype was found many times. The chain combines TRBV4-2 with TRBJ2-7, with D hard to call. Germline V gives CDR1 LGHNA, CDR2 YNFKEQ. The CDR3 is 15 amino acids. V lost 0 bases, J lost 3 bases, and 12 bases lay in between. The CDR3 DNA reads TGTGCCAGCAGCCAAGATTTAAACTGGGGCTACGAGCAGTACTTC. It translates to CASSQDLNWGYEQYF.

This chain joins TRBV11-2 and TRBJ2-3, with 9 positions matching TRBD2. After removal of 2 bases from V and 2 bases from J, the junction contained 5 bases not matched to a gene. The CDR3 consists of 16 residues. Germline CDR1 and CDR2: SGHAT and FQNNGV. The CDR3 sequence is CASSLSLAGITDTQYF. The CDR3 DNA follows: TGTGCCAGCAGCTTATCGCTAGCGGGGATCACAGATACGCAGTATTTT.

This clonotype was counted between two and nine times. The chain couples TRBV12-2 to TRBJ2-7; the table names TRBD1, a call not compared with the DNA. TRBV12-2 is a pseudogene. The length of the CDR3 is 18 residues. DNA of the CDR3: TGTGCAAGTCGCCCCCTTTTCATCGACAGGACCATACCCTACGAGCAGTACTTC. Protein product: CASRPLFIDRTIPYEQYF.

This clonotype was detected a few times. The rearrangement links TRBV7-9 to TRBJ2-5; 8 bases are a match to TRBD1. The CDR3 runs 16 residues. Germline trimming cut 5 bases from V and 0 bases from J; bases unmatched to any gene: 8. CDR1 and CDR2 from the germline V gene are SEHNR and FQNEAQ (reference sequence). The CDR3 region is CASSGRTGTYQETQYF. CDR3 coding DNA: TGTGCCAGCAGCGGAAGGACAGGGACCTACCAAGAGACCCAGTACTTC.

This clonotype has ten or more counts. The gene calls are TRBV5-1 and TRBJ1-6; a possible D gene is TRBD1 (6 bases). CDR1 SGHRS and CDR2 YFSETQ come from the germline V gene. The CDR3 has 14 residues. V lost 2 bases to trimming and J lost 6 bases, with 9 bases between them. CDR3 protein: CASSFDRFNSPLHF. CDR3 in DNA: TGCGCCAGCAGCTTCGACAGGTTTAATTCACCCCTCCACTTT.

In this sample, this clonotype turned up a few times. The genes are TRBV25-1 and TRBJ2-3; no clear D. This CDR3 contains 15 residues. The V gene's germline CDR1 is MGHDK and CDR2 SYGVNS. The V end lost 3 bases, the J end lost 8 bases, and 18 bases lay between the germline ends. In DNA form, the CDR3 reads TGTGCCAGCAGTGATCCAATCGCCCAGTTAGGTACGCAGTATTTT. Its translation is CASSDPIAQLGTQYF. Full variable domain (missing parts from reference TRBV25-1 and TRBJ2-3): EADIYQTPRYLVIGTGKKITLECSQTMGHDKMYWYQQDPGMELHLIHYSYGVNSTEKGDLSSESTVSRIRTEHFPLTLESARPSHTSQYLCASSDPIAQLGTQYFGPGTRLTVL.

This clonotype was detected ten times or more. This sequence joins TRBV7-9 and TRBJ2-1; 8 positions agree with TRBD2. The CDR3 sequence is 17 residues long. Germline CDR1 SEHNR, CDR2 FQNEAQ (reference sequence). The V gene end was trimmed by 4 bases and the J gene end by 0 bases; junction bases not matched to a gene: 8. The CDR3 DNA reads TGTGCCAGCAGCTCCCTAGGAGCGGGAGCCTCCTACAATGAGCAGTTCTTC. It yields the protein CASSSLGAGASYNEQFF.

The chain is built from TRBV14 and TRBJ1-1; D might be TRBD1 (5 bases). Germline CDR1 SGHDN, CDR2 FVKESK. The length of the CDR3 is 15 residues. Trimming removed 0 bases from V and 5 bases from J, with 13 bases in between. In DNA, the CDR3 is TGTGCCAGCAGCCAAGATTTTTGGGGGAGGACTGAAGCTTTCTTT. Its protein is CASSQDFWGRTEAFF.

The chain carries TRBV20-1 and TRBJ2-3; TRBD2 matches 8 bases. The CDR3 runs to 16 residues. CDR1 and CDR2 (germline): DFQATT, SNEGSKA (reference sequence). In DNA, the CDR3 is TGCATTTCGGCCCCGCTAGCGGGTCTTAGCACAGATACGCAGTATTTT. The encoded protein is CISAPLAGLSTDTQYF.

V and J are TRBV24-1 and TRBJ2-3; D possibly corresponds to TRBD1 (7 bases). This CDR3 is built from 16 residues. The V end lost 3 bases, the J end lost 1 base, and 13 bases lay between the germline ends. Germline V gene data show CDR1 as KGHDR and CDR2 as SFDVKD. The CDR3 nucleotides read TGTGCCACCAGTGATCTCAGGGGGACTGGCACAGATACGCAGTATTTT. Translating gives CATSDLRGTGTDTQYF.

The chain joins TRBV15 to TRBJ2-7; unclear D gene. V was pared by 0 bases and J by 2 bases, with 5 bases between. Germline CDR1 and CDR2: LNHNV and YYDKDF (reference sequence). There are 13 residues in the CDR3. CDR3: CATSRDSPYEQYF. The CDR3 nucleotides are TGTGCCACCAGCAGAGACAGCCCCTACGAGCAGTACTTC.

The J gene is TRBJ2-3, the V gene TRBV10-3, with 7 bases matching TRBD2. The J segment lost 2 bases and the V segment lost 3 bases, leaving 8 bases of the junction unmatched. The V gene's germline CDR1 is ENHRY and CDR2 SYGVKD. The CDR3 has 16 amino acids. The CDR3 sequence: CAISEGDSGFTDTQYF. Written as DNA, the CDR3 is TGTGCCATCAGTGAAGGGGATAGCGGGTTCACAGATACGCAGTATTTT.

The V gene is TRBV6-1, the J gene TRBJ1-6, with TRBD1 matching over 7 bases. The V segment lost 6 bases and the J segment 2 bases; nucleotides outside the gene matches: 4. The germline gives CDR1 MNHNS, CDR2 SASEGT. The CDR3 totals 15 residues. The CDR3 coding sequence is TGTGCCAGCAGGCCCACAGGGGCCTATAATTCACCCCTCCACTTT. The encoded protein is CASRPTGAYNSPLHF.

V is TRBV6-5 and J is TRBJ1-5, with D possibly matching TRBD1 (6 bases). Trimming removed 0 bases at V and 7 bases at J, with 13 bases between. Per germline, CDR1 MNHEY and CDR2 SVGAGI. CDR3 size: 15 residues. CDR3 DNA: TGTGCCAGCAGTTACTCGAAGTATACAGGGCAGCCCCAGCATTTT. It specifies CASSYSKYTGQPQHF.